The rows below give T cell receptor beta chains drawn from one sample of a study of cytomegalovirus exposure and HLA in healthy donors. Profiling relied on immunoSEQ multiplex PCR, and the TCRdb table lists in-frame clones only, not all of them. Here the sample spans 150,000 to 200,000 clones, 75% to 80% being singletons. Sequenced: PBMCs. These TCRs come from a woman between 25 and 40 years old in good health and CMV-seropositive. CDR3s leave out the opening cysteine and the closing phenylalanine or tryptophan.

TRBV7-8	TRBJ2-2	ASSLRGDTGELF
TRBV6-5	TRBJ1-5	ASTPGGGLGQPQH
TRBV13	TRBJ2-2	ASSAQGATGELF
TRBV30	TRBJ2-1	AWTLGLSSSYNEQF
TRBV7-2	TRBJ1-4	ASSSDRGPNEKLF
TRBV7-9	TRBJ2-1	ASSPGSGSNYNEQF
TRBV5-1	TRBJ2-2	ASSFSQGTGPNTGELF
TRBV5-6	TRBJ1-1	ASSTRGTGVTEAF
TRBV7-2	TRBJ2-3	ASSKGLGDTDTQY
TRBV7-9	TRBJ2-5	ASSYLAGPGETQY
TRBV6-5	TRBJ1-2	ASSEYRGDYGYT
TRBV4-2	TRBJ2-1	ASSQGVTGTSGRRNEQF
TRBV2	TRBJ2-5	ASSEGRTGGSGTQY
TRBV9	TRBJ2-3	ASSKRDSTDTQY
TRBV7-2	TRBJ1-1	ASRRQGADTEAF
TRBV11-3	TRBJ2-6	ASSLDTGTSVFSGANVLT
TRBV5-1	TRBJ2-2	ASSLAGHTGELF
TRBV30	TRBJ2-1	AWTVSSGKYDSYNEQF
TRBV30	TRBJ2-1	AWSVLLAGDNEQF
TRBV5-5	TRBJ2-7	ASSLGGQSLYEQY
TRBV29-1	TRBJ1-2	SVEDRGRGNYGYT
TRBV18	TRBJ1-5	ASSPRTGYDQPQH
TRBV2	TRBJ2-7	ASSYSYEQY
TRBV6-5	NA	ASSYSNLGEQY
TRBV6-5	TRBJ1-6	ASSYSWEYNSPLH
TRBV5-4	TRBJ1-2	ASSLEVGVTYGYT
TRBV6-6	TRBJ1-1	ASSLGGGTEAF
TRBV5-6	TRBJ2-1	ASSLVGETGTGNEQF
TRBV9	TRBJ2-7	ASSVERGQQASYEQY
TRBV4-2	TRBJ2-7	ASSQEVEPYEQY
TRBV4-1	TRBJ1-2	ASSQRAGQGASGYGYT
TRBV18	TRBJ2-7	ASSLGTSGRGEQY
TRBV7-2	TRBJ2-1	ASSVAGTGLYNEQF
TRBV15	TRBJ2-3	ATSRTGLAGGPEY
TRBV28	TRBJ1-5	ASSSPGANQPQH
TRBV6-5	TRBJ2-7	ASSYPGQGIYEQY
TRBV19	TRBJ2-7	ASSILGLEEHEQY
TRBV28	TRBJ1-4	ASQTGGGREKLF
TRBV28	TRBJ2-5	ASSVVSGTQY
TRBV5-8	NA	ASSVGQVNYEQY